What follows are 5 T cell receptor beta chains derived from one specimen sequenced in a study of blood T cell repertoires in COVID-19. TCRdb's copy holds only in-frame clones and misses some; the assay was immunoSEQ multiplex PCR. The sample records over 200,000 clones, approximately 90% being singletons. Sequencing was carried out using peripheral blood. Receptors were obtained from a man aged 25 to 40 with acute or convalescent COVID-19.

The V gene is TRBV21-1, the J gene TRBJ2-6; TRBD1, the D gene given by the table, was not confirmed from the DNA. TRBV21-1 is a recognized pseudogene. The CDR3 has 18 amino acids. The CDR3 nucleotides read TGTGCCAGCAGCCTAAATTTGACAGGGTGGTCGGGGGCCAACGTCCTGACTTTC. This codes for CASSLNLTGWSGANVLTF.

The rearrangement joins TRBV5-4 to TRBJ2-2, with a tentative D call TRBD1 (6 bases). This CDR3 is 18 amino acids long. Deletions cut 4 bases from V and 0 bases from J, with 19 bases between. The germline CDR1 and CDR2 sequences are SGHNT and YYREEE (reference sequence). CDR3 region: CASSPIPGHRTNTGELFF. CDR3 bases: TGTGCCAGCAGCCCTATCCCGGGACACAGAACGAACACCGGGGAGCTGTTTTTT.

This rearrangement joins TRBV3-1 (or the pseudogene TRBV3-2) to TRBJ2-1; TRBD2 might be the D (5 bases). This CDR3 is 17 amino acids long. V lost 4 bases and J lost 9, with 25 bases in between. Germline V lookup: CDR1 LGHDT, CDR2 YNNKEL (reference sequence). The CDR3 DNA follows: TGTGCCAGCAGCCGCGTCAAGGTTGGACTCTACGGTGGTGAGCAGTTCTTC. It yields the protein CASSRVKVGLYGGEQFF.

The chain couples TRBV18 to TRBJ2-7, with 10 positions matching TRBD2. V was pared by 3 bases and J by 4 bases, with 9 bases of the junction left unmatched. This CDR3 contains 16 residues. Germline CDR1 and CDR2: KGHSH and LQKENI. In DNA, the CDR3 is TGTGCCAGCTCACCGTTGGCTAGCGGGAGAGGGTACGAGCAGTACTTC. Translating gives CASSPLASGRGYEQYF.

The chain recombines TRBV3-1 (or the pseudogene TRBV3-2) with TRBJ2-7, with 7 bases matching TRBD1. The V segment lost 4 bases and the J segment 2 bases; nucleotides outside the gene matches: 14. The V gene's germline CDR1 is LGHDT and CDR2 YNNKEL (reference sequence). The CDR3 runs 17 residues. The CDR3 bases are TGTGCCAGCAGCCCACCAACGTGGGACAGATACGCCTACGAGCAGTACTTC. Residues: CASSPPTWDRYAYEQYF.